This TCR beta chain was captured by sequencing in a study of blood T cell repertoires in COVID-19. Symptom resolution, clearance, or two negative PCRs marked donors in Cohort 3 as recovered. Germline V gene data show CDR1 as SGHTA and CDR2 as FQGTGA. The length of the CDR3 is 14 residues. V lost 6 bases and J 4 bases, leaving 14 bases between the germline ends. The method was immunoSEQ multiplex PCR; TCRdb's version includes in-frame clones alone and lacks a portion of them. The sample shows some 210,000 clones, about 81% of them seen only once. The chain carries TRBV7-3 and TRBJ2-3, with D maybe TRBD2 (6 bases). The sample taken for sequencing was PBMCs or T cells enriched from blood (not recorded which). The clonotype comes from a man aged 35-49 years who had recovered from COVID-19. The CDR3 protein is CASSPGLNSDTQYF. The CDR3 nucleotides are TGTGCCAGCAGTCCGGGACTCAATTCAGATACGCAGTATTTT.